Listed below are T cell receptor beta chains from one sample, sequenced in a study of T cell responses to AZD1222 COVID-19 vaccine. The table came from immunoSEQ multiplex PCR; TCRdb's copy has only in-frame clones and leaves some out. The data hold 200,000 or so clones, with almost 95% observed a single time. The source material was peripheral blood, sampled on day 0 of AZD1222 vaccination. These receptors came from an adult in good health. CDR3s include the opening cysteine and the closing phenylalanine or tryptophan. D genes are given only for firm matches.

d_call j_call v_call cdr3_aa
- TRBJ2-7 TRBV27 CASSSTASYEQYF
- TRBJ2-5 TRBV10-3 CAIREEGRYETQYF
- TRBJ1-2 TRBV16 CASALSKGGPGYTF
- TRBJ1-2 TRBV30 CAWSVRARPYGYTF
- TRBJ1-4 TRBV7-2 CASSSSRSATNEKLFF
- TRBJ2-7 TRBV25-1 CASRETGRTNTRQYF
- TRBJ2-2 TRBV7-9 CASSLRTGNTGELFF
- TRBJ2-7 TRBV12-3/TRBV12-4 CASSPAHYEQYF
- TRBJ2-5 TRBV12-2 CASRSGYQETQYF
- TRBJ1-2 TRBV19 CASSLKASAPDGYTF
TRBD1 TRBJ1-2 TRBV19 CASSMARDRNYGYTF
- TRBJ1-2 TRBV28 CAGFGQADGYTF
- TRBJ1-2 TRBV3-1/TRBV3-2 CASSQPGTPPNYGYTF
- TRBJ2-7 TRBV6-6 CASTPPEGQSYEQYF
- TRBJ2-7 TRBV19 CASSPGEGTYEQYF
- TRBJ2-3 TRBV7-3 CASSFRPAGTDTQYF
TRBD1 TRBJ1-2 TRBV28 CASSLEDRLTNYGYTF
TRBD2 TRBJ2-1 TRBV11-2 CASSSWEAGEGNEQFF
- TRBJ2-3 TRBV21-1 CASSPPGGDIGDTQYF
TRBD1 TRBJ1-6 TRBV19 CASKTGLNSPLHF
TRBD1 TRBJ1-2 TRBV3-1/TRBV3-2 CASSQVRVTGNYGYTF
TRBD1 TRBJ1-2 TRBV7-8 CASSTGQGHEGYTF
TRBD2 TRBJ2-1 TRBV19 CASSPPGLAGVNEQFF
- TRBJ1-2 TRBV27 CASSFSREQGYGYTF
- TRBJ1-1 TRBV28 CASTPGTEAFF
- TRBJ2-7 TRBV7-2 CASSLSSDSLYEQYF
- TRBJ1-1 TRBV5-8 CASSFTNMNTEAFF
- TRBJ1-3 TRBV25-1 CASSESGGGNTIYF
- TRBJ1-2 TRBV4-1 CASSQEAWGYTF
TRBD1 TRBJ1-1 TRBV3-1/TRBV3-2 CASSPYRGLGTEAFF
- TRBJ1-5 TRBV4-1 CASSQAGIFGIQPQHF
- TRBJ1-5 TRBV27 CASSLRRALKGQPQHF
- TRBJ1-5 TRBV3-1/TRBV3-2 CASSHGTFSNQPQHF
- TRBJ1-6 TRBV28 CASSRPWEGADSPLHF
- TRBJ2-7 TRBV7-2 CASSLASVAYEQYF
- TRBJ1-2 TRBV6-6 CASSYSARGDYGYTF
- TRBJ1-1 TRBV6-5 CASNLGGANTEAFF
TRBD1 TRBJ1-1 TRBV5-1 CASSFAQGVRTEAFF
TRBD1 TRBJ1-1 TRBV4-1 CASSQGTGLMNTEAFF
TRBD2 TRBJ2-7 TRBV4-1 CASSEGLRYEQYF
TRBD1 TRBJ1-2 TRBV27 CASSHATGDYGYTF
TRBD1 TRBJ2-1 TRBV5-1 CASSRDRADNEQFF
- TRBJ2-2 TRBV6-5 CASSSSGELFF
TRBD2 TRBJ2-2 TRBV29-1 CSVLLAGGLAGELFF
- TRBJ2-1 TRBV19 CASSLRVAYNEQFF
- TRBJ1-4 TRBV5-1 CASSLSLGGTEKLFF
- TRBJ1-3 TRBV25-1 CASSAQGNTIYF
- TRBJ2-3 TRBV6-5 CASSLFRKSTDTQYF
- TRBJ1-4 TRBV28 CASSLFNRDDEKLFF
- TRBJ2-2 TRBV9 CASSENQGITGELFF
TRBD1 TRBJ1-5 TRBV5-6 CASSHRGARSNQPQHF
TRBD2 TRBJ2-7 TRBV5-4 CASSPYRGGGYEQYF
- TRBJ1-1 TRBV3-1/TRBV3-2 CASSQVGAVSPEAFF
TRBD2 TRBJ2-1 TRBV7-8 CASSFIPGLAGGPNEQFF
- TRBJ1-1 TRBV7-8 CASSSTGMNTEAFF
- TRBJ1-6 TRBV28 CASSPGGADNSPLHF